There are a few counts of the clone carrying this TCR beta chain. What it binds is not known. The data were obtained in a study of T cells in narcolepsy. The junction had 7 bases not matched to a gene; V was cut back by 7 bases and J by 9 bases. The CDR3 consists of 12 residues. The germline gives CDR1 MNHNY, CDR2 SVGAGI (reference sequence). The repertoire was sequenced with immunoSEQ multiplex PCR; TCRdb's copy has only in-frame clones and lacks some. The data show roughly 20,000 clones, with just over 85% seen just once and 0.7% to 0.85% held by the top ten. Study findings and constraints: No autoreactive T cell clone sequences appeared in some memory CD4+ repertoires. Autoreactive clonotypes reportedly recurred in blood of same and different patients, not controls.

This clonotype originated in a human donor in good health. The sequenced sample was memory (CD45RA-) CD4+ T cells from blood. The V gene is TRBV6-6, the J gene TRBJ2-5; 8 bases are shared with TRBD1. CDR3 residues: CASNGQGASQYF. The CDR3 DNA is TGTGCCAGCAACGGACAGGGCGCGTCCCAGTACTTC.